The entry that follows covers one T cell receptor beta chain sequence. The data are from a study of blood T cell repertoires in COVID-19. The authors' processing: Researchers report that nucleated cell counts were estimated from reference gene primer amplification. The protocol was immunoSEQ multiplex PCR, while the TCRdb copy is restricted to in-frame clones and leaves out a portion. Clone size and the V and J calls come from that table; the DNA yielded D and trimming. The sample shows 150,000 to 200,000 clones, roughly 85% of them seen only once. This CDR3 comprises 13 residues. V was shortened by 5 bases and J by 3 bases, with 11 bases between the two germline ends. Germline V gene data show CDR1 as SNHLY and CDR2 as FYNNEI.

The receptor was isolated from a man in his sixties with acute or convalescent COVID-19. The V call is TRBV2, the J call TRBJ2-7; TRBD1 is a possible D gene (6 bases). The sample consisted of peripheral blood. CDR3 DNA sequence: TGTGCCAGCAGTAGGGGACAAAGCTACGAGCAGTACTTC. It encodes CASSRGQSYEQYF.